This TCR beta chain was captured in a study of T cell responses to AZD1222 COVID-19 vaccine. Assay used: immunoSEQ multiplex PCR; TCRdb lists only in-frame clones, some missing. The sample records around 250,000 clones, 90% to 95% being singletons. On this clone itself: Its cognate antigen is unknown.

General study points: Targeting of unmutated variant regions was reportedly seen in nearly half of spike-specific TCRs. Repertoires were obtained only post-peak T cell response.

The CDR3 has 12 amino acids. With 3 bases removed from V and 6 bases from J, the gap between germline ends came to 11 bases. The germline CDR1 and CDR2 sequences are DFQATT and SNEGSKA (reference sequence). The sample in question was peripheral blood, obtained on day 0 of AZD1222 vaccination. The chain combines TRBV20-1 with TRBJ1-1; D gene unclear. The TCR comes from an adult in good health. This CDR3 reads CSASSNQPEAFF. The CDR3 coding sequence is TGCAGTGCTAGTAGCAACCAACCTGAAGCTTTCTTT.